This T cell receptor (beta chain) was identified in a study of blood T cell repertoires in COVID-19. Turning to the study itself: Sources were T cells, B-cell-depleted T cells, or PBMCs; the material itself was cDNA or gDNA.

As handled by the study authors: Counts of nucleated cells, estimated from reference gene primer amplification, were obtained. TCRdb's table, derived via immunoSEQ multiplex PCR, lists solely in-frame clones and lacks some. V and J calls and clone size are as listed in that table; D and trimming were resolved from the DNA. The table shows around 20,000 clones, with more than 80% occurring only once. V was pared by 3 bases and J by 5 bases, with 10 bases between. The CDR3 sequence is 14 residues long. Looked up from germline, CDR1 is MDHEN and CDR2 is SYDVKM. The V gene is TRBV28, the J gene TRBJ2-2, with D possibly being TRBD1 (5 bases). The sequence derives from a human donor in a cohort sampled during active COVID-19. The sample taken for sequencing was peripheral blood. CDR3 region: CASSLKTETGELFF. CDR3 in DNA: TGTGCCAGCAGTTTGAAGACAGAGACCGGGGAGCTGTTTTTT.